Listed below are T cell receptor beta chains from one sample, sequenced in a study of shared clonotypes between healthy human individuals. Data came from immunoSEQ multiplex PCR; TCRdb stores just in-frame clones and leaves some out. The data contain a few million clones, roughly 95% of them singletons. Sequencing input: naive CD8+ T cells from PBMCs. The source of these receptors is a man between 18 and 35 years old in good health. Some clones in this sample may be carry-over from other donors' samples. Both conserved end residues are part of each CDR3. D genes are given only for firm matches. Clone sizes are given selectively: once, few, many, or a class where the clone is expanded.

D	size	V	J	DNA	CDR3
.	.	TRBV28	TRBJ1-6	TGTGCCAGCACTGTAAGGGGCCGGCCTTCACCCCTCCACTTT	CASTVRGRPSPLHF
TRBD1	once	TRBV28	TRBJ2-1	TGTGCCAGCAGTTTAGACAGGGGGAATGAGCAGTTCTTC	CASSLDRGNEQFF
.	.	TRBV2	TRBJ1-1	TGTGCCAGCAGTGAAGGGCACAGAAACCAAGTGGACACTGAAGCTTTCTTT	CASSEGHRNQVDTEAFF
.	.	TRBV27	TRBJ2-4	TGTGCCAGCAGTCCAGGGTTCGTGGCGATGGCCAAAAACATTCAGTACTTC	CASSPGFVAMAKNIQYF
.	once	TRBV10-3	TRBJ2-7	TGTGCCATCAGTGAGTCGCCAGTTTCCTACGAGCAGTACTTC	CAISESPVSYEQYF
TRBD1	.	TRBV6-5	TRBJ2-1	TGTGCCAGCAGTCCCGACAGGGGTACCTACAATGAGCAGTTCTTC	CASSPDRGTYNEQFF
TRBD2	.	TRBV5-4	TRBJ2-7	TGTGCCAGCACCCCGGGGCCGGGAGGTGCCTACGAGCAGTACTTC	CASTPGPGGAYEQYF
.	.	TRBV12-5	TRBJ1-1	TGTGCTAGTGGTTTGACCTCGGGGACTGAAGCTTTCTTT	CASGLTSGTEAFF
.	.	TRBV5-1	TRBJ1-1	TGCGCCAGCAGAAGAGGGTACACTGAAGCTTTCTTT	CASRRGYTEAFF
.	.	TRBV29-1	TRBJ2-1	TGCAGCGTTGGGAGCCTACCGGGCCGATCCTACAATGAGCAGTTCTTC	CSVGSLPGRSYNEQFF
TRBD1	.	TRBV27	TRBJ1-5	TGTGCCAGCAGGGCGCAGGGGGCGAATCAGCCCCAGCATTTT	CASRAQGANQPQHF
TRBD2	.	TRBV4-1	TRBJ2-1	TGCGCCAGCAGCCAATATTTCTCTCTGCAGCGGGACCTCTACAATGAGCAGTTCTTC	CASSQYFSLQRDLYNEQFF
.	once	TRBV27	TRBJ2-3	TGTGCCAGCAGTCGGACAGCGGGGCATACAGATACGCAGTATTTT	CASSRTAGHTDTQYF
.	.	TRBV13	TRBJ1-2	TGTGCCAGCAGCTTCGGGGAGGAGAGTGGCTACACCTTC	CASSFGEESGYTF
TRBD1	.	TRBV27	TRBJ1-1	TGTGCCAGCAGACAACAGGGGGGGGCCGCTGAAGCTTTCTTT	CASRQQGGAAEAFF
TRBD1	once	TRBV6-6	TRBJ2-2	TGTGCCAGCAGAGCCGGGACAGTGTCGAACACCGGGGAGCTGTTTTTT	CASRAGTVSNTGELFF
.	.	TRBV19	TRBJ2-1	TGTGCCAGTAGTATCAACGTCCGGAATGAGCAGTTCTTC	CASSINVRNEQFF
.	.	TRBV27	TRBJ2-2	TGTGCCAGCAGCCTTCGGTGGGGGAGCGGTACCGGGGAGCTGTTTTTT	CASSLRWGSGTGELFF
.	.	TRBV27	TRBJ2-7	TGTGCCAGCAGTTTGGGACAAAGCTACGAGCAGTACTTC	CASSLGQSYEQYF
.	.	TRBV15	TRBJ1-2	TGTGCCACCAGCAGAGATCGGGGGCTGGGTGGCTACACCTTC	CATSRDRGLGGYTF
.	.	TRBV27	TRBJ2-3	TGTGCCAGCAGCCAAACGCGCCTCACAGATACGCAGTATTTT	CASSQTRLTDTQYF
.	.	TRBV29-1	TRBJ2-7	TGCAGCGTTAGGGACATAGGTTACGAGCAGTACTTC	CSVRDIGYEQYF
.	once	TRBV6-1	TRBJ2-5	TGTGCCAGCAGTGAAAGGGACAACATAGGAGAGACCCAGTACTTC	CASSERDNIGETQYF
.	.	TRBV5-5	TRBJ2-1	TGTGCCAGCAGCTTTGGAGGGGTTCTCTACAATGAGCAGTTCTTC	CASSFGGVLYNEQFF